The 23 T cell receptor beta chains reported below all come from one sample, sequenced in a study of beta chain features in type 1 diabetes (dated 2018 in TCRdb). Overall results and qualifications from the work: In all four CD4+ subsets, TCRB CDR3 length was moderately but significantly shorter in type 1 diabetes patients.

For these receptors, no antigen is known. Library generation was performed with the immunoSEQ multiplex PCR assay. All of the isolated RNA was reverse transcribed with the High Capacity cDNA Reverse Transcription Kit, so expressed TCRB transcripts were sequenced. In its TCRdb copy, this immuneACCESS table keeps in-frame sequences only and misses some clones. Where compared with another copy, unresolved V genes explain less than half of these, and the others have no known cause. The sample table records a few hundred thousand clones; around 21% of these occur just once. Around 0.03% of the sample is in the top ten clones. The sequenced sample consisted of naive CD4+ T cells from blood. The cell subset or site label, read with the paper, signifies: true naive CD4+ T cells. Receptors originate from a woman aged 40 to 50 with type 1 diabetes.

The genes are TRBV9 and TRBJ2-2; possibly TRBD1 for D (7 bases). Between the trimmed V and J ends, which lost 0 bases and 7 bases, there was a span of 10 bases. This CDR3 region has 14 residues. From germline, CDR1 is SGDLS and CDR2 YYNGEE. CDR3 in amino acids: CASSVARGVGELFF. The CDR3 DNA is TGTGCCAGCAGCGTAGCCAGGGGGGTCGGGGAGCTGTTTTTT.

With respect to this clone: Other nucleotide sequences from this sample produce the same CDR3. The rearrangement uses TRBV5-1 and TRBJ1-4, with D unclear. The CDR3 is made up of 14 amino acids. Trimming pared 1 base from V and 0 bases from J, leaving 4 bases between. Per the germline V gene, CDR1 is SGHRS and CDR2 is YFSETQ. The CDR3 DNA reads TGCGCCAGCAGCTTGCTAGCAACTAATGAAAAACTGTTTTTT. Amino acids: CASSLLATNEKLFF.

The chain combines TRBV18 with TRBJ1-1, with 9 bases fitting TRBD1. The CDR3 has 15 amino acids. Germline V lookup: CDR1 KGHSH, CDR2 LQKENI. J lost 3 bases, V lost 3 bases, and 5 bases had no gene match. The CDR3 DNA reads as TGTGCCAGCTCACCTCGGGACAGGGCAGACACTGAAGCTTTCTTT. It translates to CASSPRDRADTEAFF. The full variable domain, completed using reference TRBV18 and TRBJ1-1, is NAGVMQNPRHLVRRRGQEARLRCSPMKGHSHVYWYRQLPEEGLKFMVYLQKENIIDESGMPKERFSAEFPKEGPSILRIQQVVRGDSAAYFCASSPRDRADTEAFFGQGTRLTVV.

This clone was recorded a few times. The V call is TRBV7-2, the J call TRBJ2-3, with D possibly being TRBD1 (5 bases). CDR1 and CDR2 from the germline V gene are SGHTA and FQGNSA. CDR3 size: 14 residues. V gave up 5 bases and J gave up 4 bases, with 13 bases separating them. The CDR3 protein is CASSPQQVSDTQYF. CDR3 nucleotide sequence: TGTGCCAGCAGCCCTCAACAGGTATCAGATACGCAGTATTTT.

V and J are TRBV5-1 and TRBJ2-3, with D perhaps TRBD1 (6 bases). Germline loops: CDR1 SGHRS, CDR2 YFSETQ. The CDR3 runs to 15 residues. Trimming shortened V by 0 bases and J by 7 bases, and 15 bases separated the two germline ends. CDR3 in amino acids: CASSLAGQGQNTQYF. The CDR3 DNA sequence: TGCGCCAGCAGCTTGGCGGGACAAGGTCAAAATACGCAGTATTTT.

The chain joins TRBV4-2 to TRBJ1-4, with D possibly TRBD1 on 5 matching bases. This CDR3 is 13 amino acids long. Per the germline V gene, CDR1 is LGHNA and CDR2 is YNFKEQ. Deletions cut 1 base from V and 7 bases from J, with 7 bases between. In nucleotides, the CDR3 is TGTGCCAGCAGCCAAGGACAGACTGAAAAACTGTTTTTT. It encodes CASSQGQTEKLFF.

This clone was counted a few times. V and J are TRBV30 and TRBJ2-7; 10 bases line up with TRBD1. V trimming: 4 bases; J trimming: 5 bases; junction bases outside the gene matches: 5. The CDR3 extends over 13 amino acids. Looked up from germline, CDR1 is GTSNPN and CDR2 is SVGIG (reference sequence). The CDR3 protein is CAWTGTGADEQYF. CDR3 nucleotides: TGTGCCTGGACCGGGACAGGGGCGGACGAGCAGTACTTC.

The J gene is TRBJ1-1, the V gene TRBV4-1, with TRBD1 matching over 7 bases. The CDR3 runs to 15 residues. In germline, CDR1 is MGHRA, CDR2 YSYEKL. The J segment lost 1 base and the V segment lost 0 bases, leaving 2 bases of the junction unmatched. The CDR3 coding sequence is TGCGCCAGCAGCCAAGACGGGACAGCGAACACTGAAGCTTTCTTT. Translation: CASSQDGTANTEAFF.

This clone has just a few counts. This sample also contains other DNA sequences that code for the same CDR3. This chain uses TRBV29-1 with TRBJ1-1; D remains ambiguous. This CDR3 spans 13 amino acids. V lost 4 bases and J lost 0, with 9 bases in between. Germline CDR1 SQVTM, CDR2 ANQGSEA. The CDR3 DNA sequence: TGCAGCGTTGTGGGCAGGATGAACACTGAAGCTTTCTTT. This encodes CSVVGRMNTEAFF.

CDR3 sequence reads: CAWTGGPHEQYF. The CDR3 region has the DNA TGTGCCTGGACGGGAGGGCCCCACGAGCAGTACTTC. The chain recombines TRBV30 with TRBJ2-7, with 8 bases matching TRBD2. Trimming took 4 bases from V and 5 from J; bases not matched to a gene: 4. Looked up from germline, CDR1 is GTSNPN and CDR2 is SVGIG (reference sequence). The CDR3 has 12 amino acids.

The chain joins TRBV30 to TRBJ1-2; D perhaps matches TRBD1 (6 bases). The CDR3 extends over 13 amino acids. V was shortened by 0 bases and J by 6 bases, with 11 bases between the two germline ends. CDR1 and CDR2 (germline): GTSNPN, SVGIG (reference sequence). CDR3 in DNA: TGTGCCTGGAGTGTCGCGGGGGGCAATGGCTACACCTTC. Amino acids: CAWSVAGGNGYTF. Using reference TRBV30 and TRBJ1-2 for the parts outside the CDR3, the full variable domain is SQTIHQWPATLVQPVGSPLSLECTVEGTSNPNLYWYRQAAGRGLQLLFYSVGIGQISSEVPQNLSASRPQDRQFILSSKKLLLSDSGFYLCAWSVAGGNGYTFGSGTRLTVV.

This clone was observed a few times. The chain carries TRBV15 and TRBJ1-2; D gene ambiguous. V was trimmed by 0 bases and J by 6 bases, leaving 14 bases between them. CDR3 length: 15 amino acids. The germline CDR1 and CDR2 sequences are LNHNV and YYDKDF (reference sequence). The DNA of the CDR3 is TGTGCCACCAGCAGAGATCAGGCTGGCTGGGATGGCTACACCTTC. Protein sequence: CATSRDQAGWDGYTF. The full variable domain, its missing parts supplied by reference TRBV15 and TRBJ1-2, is DAMVIQNPRYQVTQFGKPVTLSCSQTLNHNVMYWYQQKSSQAPKLLFHYYDKDFNNEADTPDNFQSRRPNTSFCFLDIRSPGLGDTAMYLCATSRDQAGWDGYTFGSGTRLTVV.

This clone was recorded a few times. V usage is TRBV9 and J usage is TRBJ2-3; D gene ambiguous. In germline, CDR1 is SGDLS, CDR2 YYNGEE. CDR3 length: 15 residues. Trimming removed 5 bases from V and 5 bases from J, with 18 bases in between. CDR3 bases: TGTGCCAGCAGTGACCTGGTAGCAAGAGGAGATACGCAGTATTTT. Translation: CASSDLVARGDTQYF. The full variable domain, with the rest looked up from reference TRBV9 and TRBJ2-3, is DSGVTQTPKHLITATGQRVTLRCSPRSGDLSVYWYQQSLDQGLQFLIQYYNGEERAKGNILERFSAQQFPDLHSELNLSSLELGDSALYFCASSDLVARGDTQYFGPGTRLTVL.

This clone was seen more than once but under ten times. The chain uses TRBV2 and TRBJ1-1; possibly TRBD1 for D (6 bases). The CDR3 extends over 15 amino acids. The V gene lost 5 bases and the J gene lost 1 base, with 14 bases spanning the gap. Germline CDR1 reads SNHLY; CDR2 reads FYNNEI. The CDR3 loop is CASSLQGPRNTEAFF. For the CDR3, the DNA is TGTGCCAGCAGTCTACAGGGCCCCCGGAACACTGAAGCTTTCTTT.

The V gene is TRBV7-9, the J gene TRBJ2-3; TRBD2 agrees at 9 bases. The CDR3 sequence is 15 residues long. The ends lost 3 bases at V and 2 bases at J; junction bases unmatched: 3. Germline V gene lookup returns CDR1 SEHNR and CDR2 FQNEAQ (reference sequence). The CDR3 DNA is TGTGCCAGCAGCTTTTTAGCGGGAGACACAGATACGCAGTATTTT. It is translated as CASSFLAGDTDTQYF.

This CDR3 is CASSLGQSNTEAFF. The CDR3 region has the DNA TGTGCCAGCAGCTTAGGGCAGTCGAACACTGAAGCTTTCTTT. The V and J genes are TRBV7-9 and TRBJ1-1, with D unresolved. The CDR3 contains 14 residues. V lost 1 base and J 1 base, leaving 7 bases between the germline ends. The germline CDR1 and CDR2 sequences are SEHNR and FQNEAQ (reference sequence).

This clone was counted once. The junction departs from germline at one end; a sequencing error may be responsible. This CDR3 is CATSGDNRVYEQYF. The CDR3 DNA sequence: TGTGCCACCAGCGGAGACAACAGGGTCTACGAGCAGTACTTC. V is TRBV15 and J is TRBJ2-7, with a tentative D call TRBD1 (6 bases). The CDR3 contains 14 residues. The germline V gene has CDR1 LNHNV and CDR2 YYDKDF (reference sequence). Full variable domain (outside the CDR3, taken from reference TRBV15 and TRBJ2-7): DAMVIQNPRYQVTQFGKPVTLSCSQTLNHNVMYWYQQKSSQAPKLLFHYYDKDFNNEADTPDNFQSRRPNTSFCFLDIRSPGLGDTAMYLCATSGDNRVYEQYFGPGTRLTVT.

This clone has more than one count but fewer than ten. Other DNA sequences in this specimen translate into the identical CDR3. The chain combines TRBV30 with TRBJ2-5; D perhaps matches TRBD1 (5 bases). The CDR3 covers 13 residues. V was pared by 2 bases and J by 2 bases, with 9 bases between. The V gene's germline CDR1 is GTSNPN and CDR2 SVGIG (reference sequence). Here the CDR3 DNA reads TGTGCCTGGAGTACAGGTGGGCAAGAGACCCAGTACTTC. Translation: CAWSTGGQETQYF.

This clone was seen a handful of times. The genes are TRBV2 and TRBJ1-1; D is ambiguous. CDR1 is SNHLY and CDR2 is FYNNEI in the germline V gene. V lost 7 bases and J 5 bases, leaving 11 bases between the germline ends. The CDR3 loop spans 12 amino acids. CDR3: CASTWEGTEAFF. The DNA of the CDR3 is TGTGCCAGCACCTGGGAGGGAACTGAAGCTTTCTTT. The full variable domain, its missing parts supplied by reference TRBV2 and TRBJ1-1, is EPEVTQTPSHQVTQMGQEVILRCVPISNHLYFYWYRQILGQKVEFLVSFYNNEISEKSEIFDDQFSVERPDGSNFTLKIRSTKLEDSAMYFCASTWEGTEAFFGQGTRLTVV.

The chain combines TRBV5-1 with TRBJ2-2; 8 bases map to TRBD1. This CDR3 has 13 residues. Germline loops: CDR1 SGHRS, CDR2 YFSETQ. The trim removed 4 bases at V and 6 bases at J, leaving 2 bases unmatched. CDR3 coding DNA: TGCGCCAGCAGCACCAGGGGGCCCGGGGAGCTGTTTTTT. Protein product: CASSTRGPGELFF.

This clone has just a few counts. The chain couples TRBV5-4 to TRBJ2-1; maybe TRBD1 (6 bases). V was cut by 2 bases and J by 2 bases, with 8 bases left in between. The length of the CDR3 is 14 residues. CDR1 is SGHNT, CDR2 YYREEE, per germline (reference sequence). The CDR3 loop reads CASSLGQPYNEQFF. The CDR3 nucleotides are TGTGCCAGCAGCTTAGGACAGCCCTACAATGAGCAGTTCTTC.

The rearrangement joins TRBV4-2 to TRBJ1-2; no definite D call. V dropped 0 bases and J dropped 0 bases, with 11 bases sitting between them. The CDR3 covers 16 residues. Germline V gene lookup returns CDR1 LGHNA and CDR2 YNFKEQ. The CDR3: CASSQEHSTANYGYTF. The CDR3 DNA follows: TGTGCCAGCAGCCAAGAACACAGTACCGCTAACTATGGCTACACCTTC.

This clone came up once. CDR3 in DNA: TGTGCCAGCTCACCGGGTCTGACGGCTCCGGGAACTGAAGCTTTCTTT. The encoded protein is CASSPGLTAPGTEAFF. The V gene is TRBV18, the J gene TRBJ1-1; no clear D gene. V shed 3 bases and J shed 5 bases, with 19 bases lying between them. Germline V gene lookup returns CDR1 KGHSH and CDR2 LQKENI. The CDR3 consists of 16 residues.